Below, 10 T cell receptor beta chains from the same sample are listed, as sequenced in a study of control samples from healthy donors and cancer patients. TCRdb's table, derived via immunoSEQ multiplex PCR, lists solely in-frame clones and lacks some. The sample shows about 77,000 clones, 85% to 95% of them seen only once. The sequencing input was blood. Receptors were obtained from a woman aged 60 to 75 in good health.

The count of this clone is one. The chain combines TRBV19 with TRBJ2-7; TRBD1 might be the D (7 bases). V lost 5 bases to trimming and J lost 0 bases, with 17 bases between them. CDR3 size: 16 residues. The germline CDR1 and CDR2 sequences are LNHDA and SQIVND (reference sequence). In DNA, the CDR3 is TGTGCCAGTAGTTCCCCAGGGGGGCGAAGCTCCTACGAGCAGTACTTC. It is translated as CASSSPGGRSSYEQYF.

The chain has TRBV30 and TRBJ1-2; D perhaps matches TRBD1 (6 bases). Germline assignment: CDR1 GTSNPN and CDR2 SVGIG (reference sequence). The length of the CDR3 is 14 residues. The CDR3 loop is CASRMPDRIYGYTF. CDR3 DNA sequence: TGTGCTTCTCGAATGCCCGACAGGATCTATGGCTACACCTTC. Full variable domain (remainder filled in from reference TRBV30 and TRBJ1-2): SQTIHQWPATLVQPVGSPLSLECTVEGTSNPNLYWYRQAAGRGLQLLFYSVGIGQISSEVPQNLSASRPQDRQFILSSKKLLLSDSGFYLCASRMPDRIYGYTFGSGTRLTVV.

This sequence joins TRBV19 and TRBJ2-7, with D possibly matching TRBD2 (6 bases). The CDR3 spans 15 residues. Germline CDR1 reads LNHDA; CDR2 reads SQIVND (reference sequence). Trimming cost V 1 base and J 4 bases, with 14 bases left between them. For the CDR3, the DNA is TGTGCCAGTAGTATAGGTCTAGCGACATTATACGAGCAGTACTTC. Amino acids: CASSIGLATLYEQYF.

The CDR3 coding sequence is TGTGCCAGCAGTTCACGGACAGGGTTATCCTATGGCTACACCTTC. Amino acid sequence: CASSSRTGLSYGYTF. The chain combines TRBV6-6 with TRBJ1-2, with 8 bases matching TRBD1. The CDR3 spans 15 residues. J was trimmed by 4 bases and V by 4 bases; bases with no gene match: 8. In germline, CDR1 is MNHNY, CDR2 SVGAGI (reference sequence).

The chain carries TRBV9 and TRBJ2-3, with D possibly being TRBD2 (6 bases). V lost 0 bases and J lost 0, with 11 bases in between. The CDR3 has 16 residues. In germline, CDR1 is SGDLS, CDR2 YYNGEE. The chain's CDR3 is CASSVASGFSTDTQYF. CDR3 in DNA: TGTGCCAGCAGCGTAGCAAGCGGGTTTAGCACAGATACGCAGTATTTT.

The J gene is TRBJ2-1, the V gene TRBV2; 8 positions agree with TRBD1. V lost 6 bases to trimming and J lost 8 bases; unmatched junction nucleotides: 6. This CDR3 is 13 amino acids long. Germline V gives CDR1 SNHLY, CDR2 FYNNEI. As DNA, the CDR3 is TGTGCCAGCAGGCAGGGGGCAGGGTATGAGCAGTTCTTC. Its protein is CASRQGAGYEQFF. The variable domain in full, with the rest retrieved from reference TRBV2 and TRBJ2-1, is EPEVTQTPSHQVTQMGQEVILRCVPISNHLYFYWYRQILGQKVEFLVSFYNNEISEKSEIFDDQFSVERPDGSNFTLKIRSTKLEDSAMYFCASRQGAGYEQFFGPGTRLTVL.

The chain has TRBV19 and TRBJ1-1, with D maybe TRBD1 (6 bases). V lost 3 bases and J 3 bases, leaving 8 bases between the germline ends. CDR3 length: 13 residues. Germline CDR1 LNHDA, CDR2 SQIVND (reference sequence). CDR3 DNA sequence: TGTGCCAGTAGTATTAACAGGGACACTGAAGCTTTCTTT. It yields the protein CASSINRDTEAFF.

This chain links TRBV12-3 or TRBV12-4 with TRBJ1-5, with D maybe TRBD1 (6 bases). The CDR3 spans 13 residues. V lost 7 bases and J 3 bases, leaving 10 bases between the germline ends. CDR3 DNA: TGTGCCAGCACCAGGGACACCAATCAGCCCCAGCATTTT. It is translated as CASTRDTNQPQHF.

This clone was picked up one time. The chain joins TRBV5-4 to TRBJ2-5; TRBD2 might be the D (5 bases). CDR3 length equals 14 residues. Trimming removed 4 bases at V and 6 bases at J, with 16 bases between. CDR1 is SGHNT and CDR2 is YYREEE in the germline V gene (reference sequence). CDR3 protein: CASSPGGGAKTQYF. In DNA, the CDR3 is TGTGCCAGCAGCCCGGGCGGAGGCGCAAAGACCCAGTACTTC.

This rearrangement joins TRBV5-6 to TRBJ1-3, with D perhaps matching TRBD1 (5 bases). CDR1 is SGHDT, CDR2 YYEEEE, per germline. V was trimmed by 2 bases and J by 1 base, leaving 13 bases between them. The CDR3 runs 16 residues. The CDR3 region is CASSLHRTNSGNTIYF. In DNA, the CDR3 is TGTGCCAGCAGCTTACACAGGACGAATTCTGGAAACACCATATATTTT.